A single sample gave rise to the 19 T cell receptor beta chains below, sequenced in a study of cytomegalovirus exposure and HLA in healthy donors. Vbeta (60) and Jbeta (13) primers were used in the PCR. The method was immunoSEQ multiplex PCR; TCRdb's version includes in-frame clones alone and lacks a portion of them. The data contain about 230,000 clones, about 80% of them seen just once; the ten biggest clones take up about 0.58%. Sequencing used PBMCs. The source of these receptors is a middle-aged woman in good health and CMV-seronegative.

V and J are TRBV7-9 and TRBJ2-2, with a tentative D call TRBD2 (7 bases). Trimming removed 2 bases from V and 6 bases from J, with 10 bases in between. The length of the CDR3 is 14 residues. CDR1 and CDR2 from the germline V gene are SEHNR and FQNEAQ (reference sequence). The CDR3 reads CASSLRGASGELFF. CDR3 in DNA: TGTGCCAGCAGCTTACGGGGGGCCTCCGGGGAGCTGTTTTTT.

The chain joins TRBV7-2 to TRBJ1-2; 8 bases align to TRBD1. J gave up 4 bases and V 5 bases, and 9 bases lay outside the gene matches. Germline V lookup: CDR1 SGHTA, CDR2 FQGNSA. The CDR3 has 15 residues. The CDR3 region has the DNA TGTGCCAGCAGCGCCAGGACAGGGCCCTCCTATGGCTACACCTTC. Translation gives CASSARTGPSYGYTF.

The chain is built from TRBV21-1 and TRBJ2-7; whether TRBD2, the table's D call, matches the DNA was not checked. TRBV21-1 is annotated as a pseudogene. There are 13 residues in the CDR3. CDR3 sequence: CASSKLGDYEQYF. The DNA of the CDR3 is TGTGCCAGCAGCAAACTCGGAGACTACGAGCAGTACTTC.

This chain's CDR3 is CASREQGAQETQYF. CDR3 sequence (DNA): TGTGCCAGCAGGGAACAGGGGGCCCAAGAGACCCAGTACTTC. The chain joins TRBV6-5 to TRBJ2-5; 9 bases are shared with TRBD1. The CDR3 sequence is 14 residues long. V lost 6 bases and J lost 1; bases outside the gene matches: 3. CDR1 and CDR2 from the germline V gene are MNHEY and SVGAGI.

This clone was counted once. The V and J genes are TRBV27 and TRBJ2-3, with D perhaps matching TRBD1 (8 bases). CDR1 MNHEY and CDR2 SMNVEV come from the germline V gene (reference sequence). V was shortened by 5 bases and J by 5 bases, with 14 bases between the two germline ends. CDR3 length equals 14 residues. CDR3 sequence: CASSRTGREDTQYF. The CDR3 nucleotides are TGTGCCAGCAGTCGGACAGGGAGGGAAGATACGCAGTATTTT.

This clone occurred many times. This sequence joins TRBV2 and TRBJ2-1, with TRBD2 as a possible D gene (6 bases). The ends were cut back, 8 bases at V and 15 bases at J, with 14 bases in the middle. In germline, CDR1 is SNHLY, CDR2 FYNNEI. The CDR3 is 10 amino acids. The CDR3, as DNA: TGTGCCAGCGACGCAGGGAGGTTGTTCTTC. The encoded protein is CASDAGRLFF.

Details on this clone: This sample also contains other DNA sequences that code for the same CDR3. The CDR3 loop reads CAISPGTGYNSPLHF. In DNA, the CDR3 is TGTGCCATCAGTCCAGGGACAGGCTATAATTCACCCCTCCACTTT. This chain joins TRBV10-3 and TRBJ1-6; the match to TRBD1 covers 8 bases. This CDR3 has 15 residues. Germline trimming cut 5 bases from V and 3 bases from J; bases unmatched to any gene: 3. CDR1 and CDR2 (germline): ENHRY, SYGVKD.

The chain has TRBV15 and TRBJ1-4; maybe TRBD1 (5 bases). CDR3 length: 14 amino acids. V was trimmed by 1 base and J by 7 bases, leaving 10 bases between them. The V gene's germline CDR1 is LNHNV and CDR2 YYDKDF (reference sequence). Written as DNA, the CDR3 is TGTGCCACCAGCAGAGCCAGGGCCAGTGAAAAACTGTTTTTT. Translating it yields CATSRARASEKLFF.

V usage is TRBV6-5 and J usage is TRBJ1-2, with TRBD1 matching 10 bases. Germline lookup yields CDR1 MNHEY and CDR2 SVGAGI. The junction had 8 bases not matched to a gene; V was cut back by 2 bases and J by 8 bases. The CDR3 consists of 15 residues. The CDR3 loop reads CASSYGSGTGDGYTF. The CDR3 bases are TGTGCCAGCAGTTACGGATCCGGGACAGGGGACGGCTACACCTTC.

V and J are TRBV27 and TRBJ2-5; 7 bases align to TRBD2. The DNA end lines up better with TRBJ2-7; the J call may be wrong. The CDR3 covers 14 residues. CDR1 is MNHEY, CDR2 SMNVEV, per germline (reference sequence). Written as DNA, the CDR3 is TGTGCCAGCAGTTTAGCGGGGGTTCACTACGAGCAGTACTTC. Translating gives CASSLAGVHYEQYF.

The V gene is TRBV5-1, the J gene TRBJ1-1, with a weak D call TRBD1 (6 bases). V was shortened by 4 bases and J by 1 base, with 8 bases between the two germline ends. CDR3 length: 13 amino acids. CDR1 is SGHRS, CDR2 YFSETQ, per germline. CDR3 in amino acids: CASSRQENTEAFF. CDR3 nucleotides: TGCGCCAGCAGCAGACAGGAGAACACTGAAGCTTTCTTT.

The V gene is TRBV7-9, the J gene TRBJ2-7; perhaps TRBD2 as D (5 bases). Germline V CDR1 and CDR2: SEHNR, FQNEAQ (reference sequence). Trimming removed 1 base at V and 6 bases at J, with 7 bases between. This CDR3 is built from 12 residues. The CDR3 region is CASSLDGGEQYF. CDR3 DNA sequence: TGTGCCAGCAGCTTAGACGGAGGCGAGCAGTACTTC.

The J gene is TRBJ2-1, the V gene TRBV11-2; 10 bases align to TRBD1. Germline lookup yields CDR1 SGHAT and CDR2 FQNNGV. With V trimmed by 6 bases and J by 8 bases, 10 bases remained unmatched. The CDR3 consists of 15 residues. The CDR3 spells CASSRGGQGNHEQFF. The CDR3 DNA reads as TGTGCCAGCAGTAGAGGGGGACAGGGGAACCATGAGCAGTTCTTC.

The genes are TRBV5-8 and TRBJ2-7, with TRBD1 identical over 8 bases. Trimming took 2 bases from V and 2 from J; bases not matched to a gene: 3. Germline assignment: CDR1 SGHTS and CDR2 YDEGEE. The CDR3 sequence is 14 residues long. CDR3 residues: CASSLQGGPYEQYF. CDR3 in DNA: TGTGCCAGCAGCTTACAGGGGGGACCCTACGAGCAGTACTTC.

The V gene is TRBV9, the J gene TRBJ2-5, with 11 bases aligning to TRBD1. CDR1 is SGDLS and CDR2 is YYNGEE in the germline V gene. Trimming at V came to 4 bases and at J to 0 bases, leaving 8 bases not matched to a gene. CDR3 length equals 17 residues. CDR3 loop: CASSKRDRGRYQETQYF. In nucleotides, the CDR3 is TGTGCCAGCAGCAAACGGGACAGGGGGAGGTACCAAGAGACCCAGTACTTC.

The chain couples TRBV18 to TRBJ1-5; 7 positions agree with TRBD1. The J segment lost 5 bases and the V segment lost 1 base, leaving 5 bases of the junction unmatched. CDR1 is KGHSH and CDR2 is LQKENI in the germline V gene. The CDR3 covers 15 residues. This CDR3 reads CASSPRTGHDQPQHF. The CDR3 coding sequence is TGTGCCAGCTCACCACGGACAGGACACGATCAGCCCCAGCATTTT.

This chain links TRBV28 with TRBJ2-5, with 7 bases that match TRBD2. CDR1 is MDHEN, CDR2 SYDVKM, per germline. The CDR3 runs 14 residues. The V gene end was trimmed by 5 bases and the J gene end by 2 bases; junction bases not matched to a gene: 5. The CDR3 coding sequence is TGTGCCAGCAGTCCCCTGGGGGGGCAAGAGACCCAGTACTTC. It encodes CASSPLGGQETQYF.

The V and J genes are TRBV2 and TRBJ1-5; maybe TRBD1 (5 bases). This CDR3 is 13 amino acids long. V lost 4 bases, J lost 6 bases, and 10 bases lay in between. Germline CDR1 and CDR2: SNHLY and FYNNEI. The CDR3 DNA follows: TGTGCCAGCAGTGGACAGACCGGTCAGCCCCAGCATTTT. Amino acid sequence: CASSGQTGQPQHF.

V usage is TRBV5-6 and J usage is TRBJ1-2; D uncertain. The length of the CDR3 is 14 residues. Deletions cut 4 bases from V and 7 bases from J, with 17 bases between. Germline assignment: CDR1 SGHDT and CDR2 YYEEEE. This chain's CDR3 is CASSPRLMGGGYTF. CDR3 nucleotides: TGTGCCAGCAGCCCCAGGTTAATGGGAGGTGGCTACACCTTC.